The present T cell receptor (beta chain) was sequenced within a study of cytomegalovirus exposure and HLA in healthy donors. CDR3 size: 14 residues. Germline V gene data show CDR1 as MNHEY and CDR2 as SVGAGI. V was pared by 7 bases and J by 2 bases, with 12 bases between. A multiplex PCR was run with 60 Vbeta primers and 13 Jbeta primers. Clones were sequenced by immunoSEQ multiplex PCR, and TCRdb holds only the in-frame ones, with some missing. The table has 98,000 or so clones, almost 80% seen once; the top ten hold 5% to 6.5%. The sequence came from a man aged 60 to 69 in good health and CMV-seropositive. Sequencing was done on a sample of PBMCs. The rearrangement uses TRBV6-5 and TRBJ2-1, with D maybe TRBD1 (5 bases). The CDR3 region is CASKGTGTYNEQFF. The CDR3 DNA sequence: TGTGCCAGCAAAGGTACAGGCACCTACAATGAGCAGTTCTTC.